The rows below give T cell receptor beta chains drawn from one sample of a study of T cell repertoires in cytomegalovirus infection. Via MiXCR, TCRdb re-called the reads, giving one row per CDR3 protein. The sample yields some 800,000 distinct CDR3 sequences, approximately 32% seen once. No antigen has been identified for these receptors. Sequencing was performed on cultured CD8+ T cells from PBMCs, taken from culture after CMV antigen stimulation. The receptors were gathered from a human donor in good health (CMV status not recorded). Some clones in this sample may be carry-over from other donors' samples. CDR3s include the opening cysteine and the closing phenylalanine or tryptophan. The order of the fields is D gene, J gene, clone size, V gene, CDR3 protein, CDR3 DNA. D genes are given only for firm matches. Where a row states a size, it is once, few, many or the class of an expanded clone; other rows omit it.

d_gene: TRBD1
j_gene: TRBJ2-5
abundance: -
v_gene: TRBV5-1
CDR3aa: CASSWRTGKFYQETQYF
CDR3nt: TGCGCCAGCAGCTGGAGGACAGGGAAGTTTTACCAAGAGACCCAGTACTTC

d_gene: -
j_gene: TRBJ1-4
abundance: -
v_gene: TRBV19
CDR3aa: CASIGSDNEKLFF
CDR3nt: TGTGCCAGTATTGGCAGTGATAATGAAAAACTGTTTTTT

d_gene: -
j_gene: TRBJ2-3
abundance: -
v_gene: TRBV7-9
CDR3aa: CASSLEGPKSDTQYF
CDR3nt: TGTGCCAGCAGCTTAGAGGGCCCCAAGTCAGATACGCAGTATTTT

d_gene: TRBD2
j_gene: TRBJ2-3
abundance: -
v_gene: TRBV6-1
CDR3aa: CASSELSGEYTDTQYF
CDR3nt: TGTGCCAGCAGTGAACTTAGCGGGGAGTACACAGATACGCAGTATTTT

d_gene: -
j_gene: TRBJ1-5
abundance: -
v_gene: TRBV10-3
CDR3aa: CAISEFKSNQPQHF
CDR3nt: TGTGCCATCAGTGAGTTCAAGAGTAATCAGCCCCAGCATTTT

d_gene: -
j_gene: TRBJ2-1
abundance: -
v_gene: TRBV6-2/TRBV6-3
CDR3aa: CASSRGLLPYNEQFF
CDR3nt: TGTGCCAGCAGTCGAGGACTGCTACCCTACAATGAGCAGTTCTTC

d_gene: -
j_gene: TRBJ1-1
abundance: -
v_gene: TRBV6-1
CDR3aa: CASRTGVGTEAFF
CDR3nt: TGTGCCAGCAGGACAGGAGTTGGGACTGAAGCTTTCTTT

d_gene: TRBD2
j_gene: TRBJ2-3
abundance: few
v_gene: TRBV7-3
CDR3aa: CASSLTAGVSTDTQYF
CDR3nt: TGTGCCAGCAGCTTAACAGCGGGGGTTTCCACAGATACGCAGTATTTT

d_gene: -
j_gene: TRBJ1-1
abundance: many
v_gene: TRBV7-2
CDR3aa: CASTITFGGTEAFF
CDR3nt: TGTGCCAGCACAATAACCTTTGGGGGCACTGAAGCTTTCTTT

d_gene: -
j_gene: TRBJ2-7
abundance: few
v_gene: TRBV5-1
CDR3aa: CASSLDDGGSYEQYF
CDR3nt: TGCGCCAGCAGCTTGGACGACGGTGGATCCTACGAGCAGTACTTC

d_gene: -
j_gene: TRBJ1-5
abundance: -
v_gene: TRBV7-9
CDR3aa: CASSPPGGRQPQHF
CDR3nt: TGTGCCAGCAGCCCCCCGGGGGGGAGACAGCCCCAGCATTTT

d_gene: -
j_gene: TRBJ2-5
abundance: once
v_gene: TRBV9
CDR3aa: CASTALGGAEETQYF
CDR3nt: TGTGCCAGCACCGCCCTTGGGGGGGCGGAGGAGACCCAGTACTTC

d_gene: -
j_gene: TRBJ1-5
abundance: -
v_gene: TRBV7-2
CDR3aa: CASSLWDNQPQHF
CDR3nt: TGTGCCAGCAGCTTATGGGACAATCAGCCCCAGCATTTT

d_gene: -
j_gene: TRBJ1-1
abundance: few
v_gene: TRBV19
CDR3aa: CATTLGGLGTEAFF
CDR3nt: TGTGCCACCACTCTAGGGGGGTTGGGTACTGAAGCTTTCTTT

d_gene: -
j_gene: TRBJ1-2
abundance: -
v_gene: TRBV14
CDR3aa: CASSQNREYGYTF
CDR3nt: TGTGCCAGCAGCCAGAACAGAGAATATGGCTACACCTTC